This is a list of T cell receptor beta chains from one sample in a study of lymphopenia after photon versus proton radiotherapy. Produced via immunoSEQ multiplex PCR; TCRdb's table is partial and in-frame only. The data show 13,000 to 15,000 clones, under 90% seen once. The material was peripheral blood, obtained from a patient treated with photon-based radiotherapy. The receptors stem from a man in his forties or fifties with gastric cancer. The CDR3 runs from the conserved cysteine through the conserved F or W. The D gene is left open where the match is weak. Where a row states a size, it is once, few, many or the class of an expanded clone; other rows omit it.

CDR3: CASSEQTVSYEQYF
DNA: TGTGCCAGCAGTGAGCAGACGGTCTCCTACGAGCAGTACTTC
V: TRBV6-1
D: .
J: TRBJ2-7
size: .

CDR3: CASSYSRAVNTEAFF
DNA: TGTGCCAGCAGTTACTCACGGGCGGTGAACACTGAAGCTTTCTTT
V: TRBV6-6
D: .
J: TRBJ1-1
size: .

CDR3: CASSLVTSGRYNEQFF
DNA: TGTGCCAGCAGCTTAGTAACTAGCGGGCGCTACAATGAGCAGTTCTTC
V: TRBV11-2
D: TRBD2
J: TRBJ2-1
size: .

CDR3: CASRLDRGLGEQYF
DNA: TGTGCCAGCCGGCTAGACAGGGGGCTTGGGGAGCAGTACTTC
V: TRBV7-2
D: TRBD1
J: TRBJ2-7
size: .

CDR3: CASSSSYPQGYYGYTF
DNA: TGCGCCAGCAGCTCTTCGTATCCTCAGGGGTACTATGGCTACACCTTC
V: TRBV5-1
D: .
J: TRBJ1-2
size: once

CDR3: CASSDEDQPQHF
DNA: TGTGCCAGCAGTGACGAGGATCAGCCCCAGCATTTT
V: TRBV2
D: .
J: TRBJ1-5
size: few

CDR3: CAISESSQGRQYF
DNA: TGTGCCATCAGTGAGTCTTCCCAGGGTAGGCAGTATTTT
V: TRBV10-3
D: .
J: TRBJ2-3
size: .

CDR3: CASSFGGRETQYF
DNA: TGTGCCAGCTCTTTCGGGGGACGGGAGACCCAGTACTTC
V: TRBV6-1
D: .
J: TRBJ2-5
size: once

CDR3: CASSGSGTGLNEKLFF
DNA: TGTGCCAGCAGTGGATCCGGGACAGGGCTTAATGAAAAACTGTTTTTT
V: TRBV28
D: TRBD1
J: TRBJ1-4
size: .

CDR3: CAWSPPPRGSGNTIYF
DNA: TGTGCCTGGAGCCCTCCTCCCAGGGGGAGTGGAAACACCATATATTTT
V: TRBV30
D: TRBD1
J: TRBJ1-3
size: few

CDR3: CASSEGRSNQPQHF
DNA: TGCGCCAGCAGCGAAGGGAGGAGCAATCAGCCCCAGCATTTT
V: TRBV5-1
D: .
J: TRBJ1-5
size: .

CDR3: CASSSGSGTEAFF
DNA: TGTGCCAGCAGTTCGGGGTCGGGCACTGAAGCTTTCTTT
V: TRBV2
D: .
J: TRBJ1-1
size: .

CDR3: CASSGAEASPLHF
DNA: TGCGCCAGCAGTGGGGCAGAAGCGTCACCCCTCCACTTT
V: TRBV10-2
D: .
J: TRBJ1-6
size: few

CDR3: CASSPLAGDYNEQFF
DNA: TGCGCCAGCAGCCCCCTAGCGGGGGATTACAATGAGCAGTTCTTC
V: TRBV5-1
D: TRBD2
J: TRBJ2-1
size: .

CDR3: CSGLGLGETQYF
DNA: TGCAGCGGACTGGGCCTCGGAGAGACCCAGTACTTC
V: TRBV29-1
D: .
J: TRBJ2-5
size: .

CDR3: CASSGRETQYF
DNA: TGCGCCAGCAGCGGAAGAGAGACCCAGTACTTC
V: TRBV4-1
D: .
J: TRBJ2-5
size: .

CDR3: CAWRNRGVSGETQYF
DNA: TGTGCCTGGAGGAACAGGGGGGTATCAGGGGAGACCCAGTACTTC
V: TRBV30
D: TRBD1
J: TRBJ2-5
size: .

CDR3: CASSLTGVSSYEQYF
DNA: TGCGCCAGCAGCTTGACAGGGGTAAGCTCCTACGAGCAGTACTTC
V: TRBV5-1
D: TRBD1
J: TRBJ2-7
size: .

CDR3: CASSVSWGAGETQYF
DNA: TGTGCCAGCAGCGTGAGCTGGGGGGCCGGCGAGACCCAGTACTTC
V: TRBV9
D: .
J: TRBJ2-5
size: .

CDR3: CASSLGRVSRIDGYTF
DNA: TGCGCCAGCAGCTTGGGCCGGGTCAGTCGGATAGATGGCTACACCTTC
V: TRBV5-1
D: .
J: TRBJ1-2
size: .

CDR3: CASSLGMNTEAFF
DNA: TGTGCCAGCAGCTTGGGCATGAACACTGAAGCTTTCTTT
V: TRBV5-4
D: .
J: TRBJ1-1
size: .